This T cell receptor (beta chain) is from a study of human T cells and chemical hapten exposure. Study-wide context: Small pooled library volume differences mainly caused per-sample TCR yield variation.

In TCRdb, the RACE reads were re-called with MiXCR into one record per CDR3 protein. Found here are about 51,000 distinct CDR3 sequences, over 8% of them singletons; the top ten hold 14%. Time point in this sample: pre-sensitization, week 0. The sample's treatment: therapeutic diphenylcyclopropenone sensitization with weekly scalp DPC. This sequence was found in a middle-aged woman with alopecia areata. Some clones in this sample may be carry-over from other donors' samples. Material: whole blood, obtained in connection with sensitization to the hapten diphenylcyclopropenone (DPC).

The CDR3 loop reads CASSFSRGGTDTQYF. The CDR3 DNA reads as TGTGCCAGCAGTTTTTCCAGGGGGGGCACAGATACGCAGTATTTT. The V gene is TRBV28, the J gene TRBJ2-3; possibly TRBD1 for D (7 bases). The CDR3 contains 15 residues. Trimming removed 3 bases from V and 1 base from J, with 11 bases in between. CDR1 MDHEN and CDR2 SYDVKM come from the germline V gene.